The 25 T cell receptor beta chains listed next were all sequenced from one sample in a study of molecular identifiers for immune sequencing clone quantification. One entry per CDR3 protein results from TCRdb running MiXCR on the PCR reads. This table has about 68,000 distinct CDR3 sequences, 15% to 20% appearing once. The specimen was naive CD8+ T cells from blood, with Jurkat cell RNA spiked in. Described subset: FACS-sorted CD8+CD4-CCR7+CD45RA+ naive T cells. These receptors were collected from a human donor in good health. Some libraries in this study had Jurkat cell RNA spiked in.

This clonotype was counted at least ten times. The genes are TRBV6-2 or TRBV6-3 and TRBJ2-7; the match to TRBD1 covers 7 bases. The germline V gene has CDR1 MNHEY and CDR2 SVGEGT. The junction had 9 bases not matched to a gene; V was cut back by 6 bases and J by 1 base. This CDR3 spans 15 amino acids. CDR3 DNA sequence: TGTGCCAGCAGACACCTAGACAGGGCTTCCTACGAGCAGTACTTC. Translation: CASRHLDRASYEQYF.

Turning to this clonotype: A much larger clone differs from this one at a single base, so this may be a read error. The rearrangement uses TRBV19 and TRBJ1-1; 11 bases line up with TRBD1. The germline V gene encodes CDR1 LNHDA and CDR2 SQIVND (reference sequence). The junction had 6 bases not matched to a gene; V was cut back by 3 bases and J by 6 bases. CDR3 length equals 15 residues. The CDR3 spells CASSIGQGASAEAFF. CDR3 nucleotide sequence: TGTGCCAGTAGTATCGGACAGGGGGCAAGCGCTGAAGCTTTCTTT.

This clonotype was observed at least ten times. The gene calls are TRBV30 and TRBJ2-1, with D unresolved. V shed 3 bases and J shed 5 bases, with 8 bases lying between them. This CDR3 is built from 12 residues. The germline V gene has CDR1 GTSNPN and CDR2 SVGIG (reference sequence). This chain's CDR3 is CAWSPSHNEQFF. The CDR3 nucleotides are TGTGCCTGGAGCCCATCCCACAATGAGCAGTTCTTC.

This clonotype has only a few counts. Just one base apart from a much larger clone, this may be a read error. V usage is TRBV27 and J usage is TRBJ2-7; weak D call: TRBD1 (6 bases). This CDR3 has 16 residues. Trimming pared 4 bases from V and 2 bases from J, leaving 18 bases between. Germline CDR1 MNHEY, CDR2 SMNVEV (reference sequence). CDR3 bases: TGTGCCAGCAGTTACTCGTCGGGACAACAGACCTACGAGCAGTACTTC. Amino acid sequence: CASSYSSGQQTYEQYF.

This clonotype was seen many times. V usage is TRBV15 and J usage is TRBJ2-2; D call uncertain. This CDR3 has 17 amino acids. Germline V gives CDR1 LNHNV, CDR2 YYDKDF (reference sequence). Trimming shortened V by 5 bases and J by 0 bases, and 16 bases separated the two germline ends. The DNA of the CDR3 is TGTGCCACCAGCCCAGTTATCCGTCTCACGAACACCGGGGAGCTGTTTTTT. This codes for CATSPVIRLTNTGELFF.

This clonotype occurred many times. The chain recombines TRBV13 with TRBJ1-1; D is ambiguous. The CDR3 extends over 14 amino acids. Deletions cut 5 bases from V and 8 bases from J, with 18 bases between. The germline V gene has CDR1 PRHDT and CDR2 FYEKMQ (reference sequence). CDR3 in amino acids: CASSPGVSTPEAFF. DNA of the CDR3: TGTGCCAGCAGCCCCGGAGTTTCGACACCCGAAGCTTTCTTT.

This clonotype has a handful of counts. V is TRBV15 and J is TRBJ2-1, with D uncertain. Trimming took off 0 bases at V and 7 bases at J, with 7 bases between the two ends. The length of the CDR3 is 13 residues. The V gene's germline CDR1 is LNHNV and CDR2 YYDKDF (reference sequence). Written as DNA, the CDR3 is TGTGCCACCAGCAGAGATATGGGTAATGAGCAGTTCTTC. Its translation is CATSRDMGNEQFF.

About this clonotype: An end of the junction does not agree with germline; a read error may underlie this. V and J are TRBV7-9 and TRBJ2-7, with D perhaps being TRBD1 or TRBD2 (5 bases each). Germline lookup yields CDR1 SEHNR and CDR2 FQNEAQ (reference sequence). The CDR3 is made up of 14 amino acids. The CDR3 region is CASSLSTMVGELYF. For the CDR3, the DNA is TGTGCCAGCAGCTTAAGCACCATGGTGGGGGAGCTGTACTTC. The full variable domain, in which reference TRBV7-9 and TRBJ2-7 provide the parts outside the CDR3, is DTGVSQNPRHKITKRGQNVTFRCDPISEHNRLYWYRQTLGQGPEFLTYFQNEAQLEKSRLLSDRFSAERPKGSFSTLEIQRTEQGDSAMYLCASSLSTMVGELYFGPGTRLTVT.

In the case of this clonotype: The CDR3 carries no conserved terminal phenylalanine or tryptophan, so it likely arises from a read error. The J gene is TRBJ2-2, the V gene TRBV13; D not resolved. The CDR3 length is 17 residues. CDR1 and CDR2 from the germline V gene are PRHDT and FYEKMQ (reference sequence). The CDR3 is CAGSPVARTDNTGELFS. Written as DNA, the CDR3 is TGTGCCGGCAGCCCCGTAGCCAGGACGGATAACACCGGGGAGCTGTTTTCT.

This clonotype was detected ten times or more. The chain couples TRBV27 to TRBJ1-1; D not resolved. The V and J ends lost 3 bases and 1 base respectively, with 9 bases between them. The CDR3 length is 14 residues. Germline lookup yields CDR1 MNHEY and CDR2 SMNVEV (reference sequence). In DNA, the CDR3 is TGTGCCAGCAGTTTGGCACGGGCGAACACTGAAGCTTTCTTT. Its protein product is CASSLARANTEAFF.

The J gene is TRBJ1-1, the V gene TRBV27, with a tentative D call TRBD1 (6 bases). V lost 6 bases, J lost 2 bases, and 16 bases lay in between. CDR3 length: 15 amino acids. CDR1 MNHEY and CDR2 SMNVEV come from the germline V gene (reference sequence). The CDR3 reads CASRTEQGSNTEAFF. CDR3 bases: TGTGCCAGCAGAACCGAACAGGGTAGTAACACTGAAGCTTTCTTT.

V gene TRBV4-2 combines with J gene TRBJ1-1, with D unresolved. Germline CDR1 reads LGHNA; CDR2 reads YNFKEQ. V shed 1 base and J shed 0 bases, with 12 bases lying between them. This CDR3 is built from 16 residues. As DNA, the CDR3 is TGTGCCAGCAGCCAAGTTTTTGAGAACATGAACACTGAAGCTTTCTTT. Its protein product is CASSQVFENMNTEAFF.

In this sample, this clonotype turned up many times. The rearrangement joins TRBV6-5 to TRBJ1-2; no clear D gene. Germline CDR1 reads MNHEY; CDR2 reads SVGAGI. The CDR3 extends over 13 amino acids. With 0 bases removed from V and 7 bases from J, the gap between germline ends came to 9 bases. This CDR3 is CASSYSRASGYTF. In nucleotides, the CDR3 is TGTGCCAGCAGTTACTCGAGAGCTTCTGGCTACACCTTC.

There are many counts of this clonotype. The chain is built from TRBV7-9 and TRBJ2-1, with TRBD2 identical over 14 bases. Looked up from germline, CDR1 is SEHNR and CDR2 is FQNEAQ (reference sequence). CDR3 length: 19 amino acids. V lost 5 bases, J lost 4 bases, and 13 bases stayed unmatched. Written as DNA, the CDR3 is TGTGCCAGCAGCCCAACTCCGGGACTAGCGGGAGTCACTTACAATGAGCAGTTCTTC. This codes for CASSPTPGLAGVTYNEQFF.

CDR3 sequence reads: CASSGRGGSGPSNEQFF. CDR3 sequence (DNA): TGTGCCAGCAGCGGCCGGGGGGGTAGCGGCCCATCCAATGAGCAGTTCTTC. This rearrangement joins TRBV9 to TRBJ2-1, with 8 nucleotides matching TRBD2. This CDR3 has 17 residues. Germline V gene data show CDR1 as SGDLS and CDR2 as YYNGEE. Germline trimming cut 3 bases from V and 6 bases from J; bases unmatched to any gene: 14.

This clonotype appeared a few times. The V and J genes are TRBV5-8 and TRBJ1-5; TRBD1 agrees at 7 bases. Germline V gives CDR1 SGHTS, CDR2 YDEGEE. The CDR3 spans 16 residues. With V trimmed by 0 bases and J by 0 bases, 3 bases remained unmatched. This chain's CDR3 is CASSLDRGYSNQPQHF. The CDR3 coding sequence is TGTGCCAGCAGCTTGGACAGGGGATATAGCAATCAGCCCCAGCATTTT. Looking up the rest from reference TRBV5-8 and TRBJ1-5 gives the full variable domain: EAGVTQSPTHLIKTRGQQATLRCSPISGHTSVYWYQQALGLGLQFLLWYDEGEERNRGNFPPRFSGRQFPNYSSELNVNALELEDSALYLCASSLDRGYSNQPQHFGDGTRLSIL.

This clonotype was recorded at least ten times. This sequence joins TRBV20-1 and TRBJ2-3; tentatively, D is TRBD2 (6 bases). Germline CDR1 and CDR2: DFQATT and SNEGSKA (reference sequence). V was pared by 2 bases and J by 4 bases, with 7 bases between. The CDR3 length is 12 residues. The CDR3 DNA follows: TGCAGTGCTAGACTAGCGTCAGATACGCAGTATTTT. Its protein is CSARLASDTQYF.

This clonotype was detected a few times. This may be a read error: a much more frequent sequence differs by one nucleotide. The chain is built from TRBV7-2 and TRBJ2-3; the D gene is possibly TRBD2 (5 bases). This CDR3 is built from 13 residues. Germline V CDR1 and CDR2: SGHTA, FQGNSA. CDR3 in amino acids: CASGLGGPDTQYF. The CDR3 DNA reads TGTGCCAGCGGCTTAGGAGGCCCAGATACGCAGTATTTT.

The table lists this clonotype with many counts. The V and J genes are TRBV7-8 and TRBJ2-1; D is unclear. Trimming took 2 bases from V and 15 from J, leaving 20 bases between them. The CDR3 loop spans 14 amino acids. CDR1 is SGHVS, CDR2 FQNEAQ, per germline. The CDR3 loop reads CASSLHRLEARRFF. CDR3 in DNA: TGTGCCAGCAGCTTACATAGGCTAGAGGCTAGGCGGTTCTTC.

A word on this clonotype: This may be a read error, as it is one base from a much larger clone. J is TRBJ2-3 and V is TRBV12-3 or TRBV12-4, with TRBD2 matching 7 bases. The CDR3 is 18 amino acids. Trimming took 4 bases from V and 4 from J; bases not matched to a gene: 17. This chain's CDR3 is CASSWDGSGGDHADTQYF. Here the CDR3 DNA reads TGTGCCAGCAGTTGGGACGGAAGTGGGGGGGACCACGCAGATACGCAGTATTTT.

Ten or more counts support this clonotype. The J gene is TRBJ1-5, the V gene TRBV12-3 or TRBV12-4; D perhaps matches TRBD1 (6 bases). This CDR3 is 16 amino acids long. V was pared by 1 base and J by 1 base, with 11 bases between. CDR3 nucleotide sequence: TGTGCCAGCAGTTTAGAGGGGGTTGAAAGCAATCAGCCCCAGCATTTT. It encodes CASSLEGVESNQPQHF.

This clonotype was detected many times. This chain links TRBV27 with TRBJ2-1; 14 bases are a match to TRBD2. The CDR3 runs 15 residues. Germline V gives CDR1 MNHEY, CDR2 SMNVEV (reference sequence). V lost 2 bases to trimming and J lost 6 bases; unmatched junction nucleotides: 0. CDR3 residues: CASSLGTSGGNEQFF. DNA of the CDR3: TGTGCCAGCAGTTTAGGGACTAGCGGGGGCAATGAGCAGTTCTTC.

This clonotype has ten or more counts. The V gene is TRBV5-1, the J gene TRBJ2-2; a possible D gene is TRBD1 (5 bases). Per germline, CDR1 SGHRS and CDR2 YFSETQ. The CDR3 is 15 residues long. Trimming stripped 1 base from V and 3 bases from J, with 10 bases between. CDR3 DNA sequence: TGCGCCAGCAGCTTGAATCGACAGTACACCGGGGAGCTGTTTTTT. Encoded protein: CASSLNRQYTGELFF.

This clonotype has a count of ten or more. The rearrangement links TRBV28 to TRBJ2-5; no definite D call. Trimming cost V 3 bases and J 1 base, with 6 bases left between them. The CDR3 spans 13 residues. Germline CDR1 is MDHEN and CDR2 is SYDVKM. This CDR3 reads CASSFKGQETQYF. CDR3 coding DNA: TGTGCCAGCAGTTTTAAGGGCCAAGAGACCCAGTACTTC.

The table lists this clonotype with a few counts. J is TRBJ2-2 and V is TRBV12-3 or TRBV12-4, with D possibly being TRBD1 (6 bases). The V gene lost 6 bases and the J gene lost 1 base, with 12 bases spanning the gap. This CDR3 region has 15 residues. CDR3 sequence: CASRPTGQNTGELFF. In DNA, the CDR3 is TGTGCCAGCAGACCGACGGGACAGAACACCGGGGAGCTGTTTTTT.